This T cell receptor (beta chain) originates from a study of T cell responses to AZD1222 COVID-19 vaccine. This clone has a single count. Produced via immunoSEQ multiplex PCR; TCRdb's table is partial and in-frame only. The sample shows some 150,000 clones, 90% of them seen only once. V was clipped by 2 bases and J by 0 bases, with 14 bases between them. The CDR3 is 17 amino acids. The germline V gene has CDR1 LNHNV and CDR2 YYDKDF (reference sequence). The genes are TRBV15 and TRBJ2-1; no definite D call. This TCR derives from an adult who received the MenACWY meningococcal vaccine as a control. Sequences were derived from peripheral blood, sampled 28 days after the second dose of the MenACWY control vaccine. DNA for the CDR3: TGTGCCACCAGCAGATACCGAGATGGCGGCTCCTACAATGAGCAGTTCTTC. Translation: CATSRYRDGGSYNEQFF.